Listed below are T cell receptor beta chains from one sample, sequenced in a study of blood T cell repertoires in COVID-19. The repertoire was sequenced with immunoSEQ multiplex PCR; TCRdb's copy has only in-frame clones and lacks some. This sample carries 250,000 to 400,000 clones, about 90% of them seen once, and the ten largest clones take 2.9%. Sequencing was done on a sample of peripheral blood. These TCRs come from a woman aged 30 to 39 with COVID-19, enrolled during active disease. Each CDR3 is given with its conserved first and last residue. A D gene is named only where the DNA matches it firmly. Size tells how often a clone was seen (once, few, many) or the class of an expanded clone, and some rows leave it out.

J,D,V,size,CDR3,DNA
TRBJ2-4,NA,TRBV11-2,NA,CASSTLTGGAKNIQYF,TGTGCCAGCAGCACCCTGACAGGTGGGGCCAAAAACATTCAGTACTTC
TRBJ1-5,NA,TRBV11-2,NA,CASSLTGFNQPQHF,TGTGCCAGCAGTCTCACAGGGTTCAATCAGCCCCAGCATTTT
TRBJ2-5,NA,TRBV5-1,NA,CASSLNPVIAKETQYF,TGCGCCAGCAGCTTGAACCCTGTTATAGCTAAAGAGACCCAGTACTTC
TRBJ2-5,TRBD2,TRBV7-2,NA,CASSAGLGGRQETQYF,TGTGCCAGCAGCGCGGGACTCGGCGGGAGACAAGAGACCCAGTACTTC
TRBJ1-6,NA,TRBV7-9,few,CASSLVGQGASPLHF,TGTGCCAGCAGCTTAGTAGGGCAGGGTGCTTCACCCCTCCACTTT
TRBJ2-3,TRBD2,TRBV4-2,NA,CASSPTLANAITDTQYF,TGTGCCAGCAGCCCCACACTAGCGAATGCAATCACAGATACGCAGTATTTT
TRBJ2-1,NA,TRBV6-1,few,CASSEQGRLYNEQFF,TGTGCCAGCAGTGAACAGGGGAGACTCTACAATGAGCAGTTCTTC
TRBJ2-1,TRBD2,TRBV5-1,NA,CASSLGLAGGNEQFF,TGCGCCAGCAGCTTGGGACTAGCGGGAGGAAATGAGCAGTTCTTC
TRBJ2-1,TRBD2,TRBV7-8,NA,CASSRMTSGTYNEQFF,TGTGCCAGCAGCCGAATGACTAGCGGGACCTACAATGAGCAGTTCTTC
TRBJ1-5,NA,TRBV3-1/TRBV3-2,NA,CASSAAPGNQPQHF,TGTGCCAGCAGCGCCGCGCCGGGCAATCAGCCCCAGCATTTT
TRBJ1-2,NA,TRBV5-1,NA,CASSSDGTDYGYTF,TGCGCCAGCAGCAGTGACGGGACTGACTATGGCTACACCTTC
TRBJ2-2,TRBD1,TRBV29-1,NA,CSVVDRDPNTGELFF,TGCAGCGTTGTGGACAGGGATCCGAACACCGGGGAGCTGTTTTTT
TRBJ1-2,NA,TRBV30,NA,CAWSLPYENRVYNYGYTF,TGTGCCTGGAGTCTACCATATGAGAACAGGGTCTATAACTATGGCTACACCTTC
TRBJ1-2,NA,TRBV6-1,NA,CASSEAGTRTNYGYTF,TGTGCCAGCAGTGAAGCCGGGACAAGGACGAACTATGGCTACACCTTC
TRBJ1-1,NA,TRBV19,NA,CASSFGLTRGTPEAFF,TGTGCCAGTAGCTTTGGCCTGACTAGAGGTACCCCTGAAGCTTTCTTT
TRBJ1-2,TRBD1,TRBV19,NA,CASSVNTGTVGYTF,TGTGCCAGTAGCGTGAATACCGGGACAGTCGGCTACACCTTC
TRBJ1-1,TRBD1,TRBV19,NA,CASRSTGLGTEAFF,TGTGCCAGTAGATCGACAGGGTTGGGAACTGAAGCTTTCTTT
TRBJ1-1,NA,TRBV5-1,NA,CASSLESGSTEAFF,TGCGCCAGCAGCTTGGAATCTGGGAGCACTGAAGCTTTCTTT
TRBJ2-7,TRBD1,TRBV5-1,NA,CASSRTGGSYEQYF,TGCGCCAGCAGTCGCACAGGGGGGTCCTACGAGCAGTACTTC
TRBJ1-1,NA,TRBV5-1,NA,CASSLKGDTEAFF,TGCGCCAGCAGCTTGAAGGGGGACACTGAAGCTTTCTTT
TRBJ1-2,TRBD1,TRBV19,NA,CASSLGQPFYGYTF,TGTGCCAGTAGTTTGGGACAGCCCTTCTATGGCTACACCTTC
TRBJ2-3,TRBD2,TRBV3-1/TRBV3-2,NA,CASSQDPGDLAGDADTQYF,TGTGCCAGCAGCCAAGATCCCGGGGACCTAGCGGGAGACGCAGATACGCAGTATTTT
TRBJ1-4,NA,TRBV5-8,NA,CASSRRGHGGEEKLFF,TGTGCCAGCAGCCGCCGGGGACACGGGGGGGAAGAAAAACTGTTTTTT
TRBJ2-5,NA,TRBV7-6,NA,CASSLVGVRQETQYF,TGTGCCAGCAGCTTGGTGGGAGTAAGGCAAGAGACCCAGTACTTC
TRBJ1-2,NA,TRBV5-1,NA,CASSLGQLRGYTF,TGCGCCAGCAGCCTTGGACAGTTAAGGGGCTACACCTTC
TRBJ2-1,NA,TRBV6-5,NA,CASSYSSTPTYNEQFF,TGTGCCAGCAGTTACTCGAGTACTCCGACCTACAATGAGCAGTTCTTC
TRBJ1-3,NA,TRBV5-1,NA,CASSPDISGNTIYF,TGCGCCAGCAGCCCGGACATCTCTGGAAACACCATATATTTT
TRBJ1-2,NA,TRBV19,NA,CASSKSGDNYGYTF,TGTGCCAGTAGCAAGTCGGGAGACAACTATGGCTACACCTTC
TRBJ1-2,NA,TRBV19,NA,CASSIVGDGYTF,TGTGCCAGTAGTATAGTCGGAGACGGCTACACCTTC
TRBJ2-1,TRBD2,TRBV2,NA,CASKTSGYNEQFF,TGTGCCAGCAAGACTAGCGGCTACAATGAGCAGTTCTTC
TRBJ2-2,TRBD2,TRBV11-3,NA,CASSLVVGSGSTAGELFF,TGTGCCAGCAGCTTAGTGGTCGGCAGCGGGAGTACGGCCGGGGAGCTGTTTTTT
TRBJ2-1,TRBD2,TRBV6-4,NA,CASSEAGTSGSNEQFF,TGTGCCAGCAGTGAAGCCGGGACTAGCGGAAGTAATGAGCAGTTCTTC
TRBJ2-5,TRBD1,TRBV6-4,NA,CASSPETGVAQYF,TGTGCCAGCAGTCCCGAGACAGGGGTGGCCCAGTACTTC
TRBJ1-2,NA,TRBV2,NA,CASKRDFNYGYTF,TGTGCCAGCAAACGGGACTTTAACTATGGCTACACCTTC
TRBJ1-1,NA,TRBV12-3/TRBV12-4,NA,CASRRTVNTEAFF,TGTGCCAGCAGAAGGACAGTGAACACTGAAGCTTTCTTT
TRBJ2-2,TRBD2,TRBV7-9,NA,CASSFRGSGRAGELFF,TGTGCCAGCAGCTTCCGTGGTAGCGGGAGGGCCGGGGAGCTGTTTTTT
TRBJ2-1,TRBD2,TRBV2,NA,CASNGGRAGEQFF,TGTGCCAGCAATGGCGGGAGGGCAGGTGAGCAGTTCTTC
TRBJ2-7,NA,TRBV6-5,NA,CASSSLLRGKKEQYF,TGTGCCAGCAGTTCCTTACTCAGGGGTAAGAAAGAGCAGTACTTC
TRBJ2-6,TRBD1,TRBV5-6,NA,CASSPRDRGFSAGANVLTF,TGTGCCAGCAGCCCCCGGGACAGGGGGTTTTCGGCCGGGGCCAACGTCCTGACTTTC
TRBJ1-1,NA,TRBV11-3,NA,CASSLSMNTEAFF,TGTGCCAGCAGCTTAAGCATGAACACTGAAGCTTTCTTT
TRBJ2-5,TRBD2,TRBV27,NA,CASSFPVAGGPYQETQYF,TGTGCCAGCAGTTTTCCGGTAGCGGGAGGCCCGTACCAAGAGACCCAGTACTTC
TRBJ1-6,NA,TRBV11-2,NA,CASSSLWGPQDNSPLHF,TGTGCCAGCAGCTCCCTATGGGGCCCTCAGGATAATTCACCCCTCCACTTT
TRBJ1-1,TRBD1,TRBV30,NA,CAWRYRGNTEAFF,TGTGCCTGGAGGTACAGGGGGAACACTGAAGCTTTCTTT
TRBJ1-1,NA,TRBV9,NA,CASSVLPGTEAFF,TGTGCCAGCAGCGTTTTACCAGGGACTGAAGCTTTCTTT
TRBJ2-7,NA,TRBV5-1,once,CASSLDGTSYEQYF,TGCGCCAGCAGCTTGGACGGTACCTCCTACGAGCAGTACTTC
TRBJ2-3,TRBD1,TRBV6-5,NA,CASRDRGPPDTQYF,TGTGCCAGCAGGGACAGGGGGCCCCCAGATACGCAGTATTTT
TRBJ2-7,NA,TRBV28,NA,CASTIGGSYEQYF,TGTGCCAGCACCATCGGGGGTTCCTACGAGCAGTACTTC
TRBJ1-5,NA,TRBV27,NA,CASSLRGNQPQHF,TGTGCCAGCAGTTTACGGGGGAATCAGCCCCAGCATTTT
TRBJ1-1,NA,TRBV6-6,NA,CASSYGQDATEAFF,TGTGCCAGCAGTTACGGGCAGGATGCCACTGAAGCTTTCTTT
TRBJ2-6,TRBD2,TRBV11-2,once,CASSLRTSGAGANVLTF,TGTGCCAGCAGCCTTCGGACTAGCGGAGCTGGGGCCAACGTCCTGACTTTC
TRBJ1-3,NA,TRBV20-1,NA,CSASPPSTGNTIYF,TGCAGTGCTAGTCCCCCATCGACAGGAAACACCATATATTTT
TRBJ2-5,TRBD2,TRBV27,NA,CASSQGLAGQETQYF,TGTGCCAGCAGCCAGGGACTAGCGGGACAAGAGACCCAGTACTTC
TRBJ1-2,NA,TRBV6-5,NA,CASRGGGFGYTF,TGTGCCAGCAGGGGCGGGGGGTTTGGCTACACCTTC
TRBJ2-7,NA,TRBV29-1,NA,CSVSTRGSVEQYF,TGCAGCGTTTCCACCCGGGGTTCCGTCGAGCAGTACTTC